This TCR beta chain was found in a study of beta chain features in type 1 diabetes. Overall study findings and caveats: Lower insertion and higher deletion counts appeared at VDJ junctions in type 1 diabetes patients. TCRB rearrangement may or may not be influenced by HLA type; here this remained unresolved. A possible short-template PCR bias applies equally to patients and controls.

What was sequenced were expressed TCRB transcripts, since all of the isolated RNA had been reverse transcribed. Some clones are missing from TCRdb's copy, which holds only in-frame ones; the method was immunoSEQ multiplex PCR. The table lists about 930,000 clones, about 17% of them singletons. This clone was seen ten or more times. Its target is unknown. The CDR3 has 15 residues. The receptor was isolated from a woman between 18 and 29 years old in good health. The rearrangement joins TRBV21-1 to TRBJ2-7; whether TRBD2, the table's D call, matches the DNA was not checked. TRBV21-1 corresponds to a pseudogene. The sample consisted of naive CD4+ T cells from blood. Here the CDR3 DNA reads TGTGCCAGCACAATCCGTGCTAGAATCGACTACGAGCAGTACTTC. Translated, it gives CASTIRARIDYEQYF.